Shown below are 21 T cell receptor beta chains from a single sample sequenced in a study of Ad26.COV2.S vaccination and SARS-CoV-2 variants. The data were produced by immunoSEQ multiplex PCR, yet TCRdb's version contains in-frame clones alone and is incomplete. The sample shows a few hundred thousand clones, approximately 90% of them seen only once. As for treatment: 15 to 20 received Ad26.COV2.S at low or high dose, single or two shots; a few received placebo; per-sample allocation not given. The samples date from day 63 after the first vaccine or placebo injection. Sequenced here: peripheral blood, sampled in a trial of Ad26.COV2.S vaccine versus placebo. The receptors stem from a person aged 18-65 years who received the Ad26.COV2.S COVID-19 vaccine or a placebo.

The V gene is TRBV5-4, the J gene TRBJ1-3; D unresolved. The CDR3 loop spans 13 amino acids. Looked up from germline, CDR1 is SGHNT and CDR2 is YYREEE (reference sequence). The V end lost 2 bases, the J end lost 0 bases, and 3 bases lay between the germline ends. The CDR3 loop is CASSFDSGNTIYF. CDR3 in DNA: TGTGCCAGCAGCTTTGACTCTGGAAACACCATATATTTT.

The sample holds one count of this clone. For the CDR3, the DNA is TGTGCCAGCAGCAAGTCAACAGGGAGGCGAGGTGGTAATGAAAAACTGTTTTTT. Translation: CASSKSTGRRGGNEKLFF. The V gene is TRBV21-1, the J gene TRBJ1-4. TRBV21-1 is labeled a pseudogene. The CDR3 length is 18 residues.

In nucleotides, the CDR3 is TGTGCCAGCAGTACGAGGGGCGGGGGGCACACTGAAGCTTTCTTT. It translates to CASSTRGGGHTEAFF. The chain recombines TRBV6-5 with TRBJ1-1, with D maybe TRBD1 (6 bases). CDR1 is MNHEY and CDR2 is SVGAGI in the germline V gene. The CDR3 is made up of 15 amino acids. Trimming removed 5 bases from V and 3 bases from J, with 16 bases in between.

The gene calls are TRBV7-2 and TRBJ2-7; D perhaps matches TRBD2 (6 bases). V gave up 6 bases and J gave up 0 bases, with 9 bases separating them. Germline V gene sequence: CDR1 SGHTA, CDR2 FQGNSA. This CDR3 has 13 residues. CDR3 residues: CASRGGNSYEQYF. The DNA for the CDR3 is TGTGCCAGCAGGGGCGGGAACTCCTACGAGCAGTACTTC.

The V gene is TRBV28, the J gene TRBJ1-5; the D is unclear. This CDR3 contains 12 residues. V was trimmed by 10 bases and J by 4 bases, leaving 11 bases between them. CDR1 and CDR2 from the germline V gene are MDHEN and SYDVKM. The CDR3 region is CAIQDGNQPQHF. In DNA form, the CDR3 reads TGTGCCATCCAGGATGGGAATCAGCCCCAGCATTTT.

The chain uses TRBV2 and TRBJ1-5, with unresolved D. V dropped 3 bases and J dropped 6 bases, with 6 bases sitting between them. The CDR3 runs to 12 residues. The V gene's germline CDR1 is SNHLY and CDR2 FYNNEI. The CDR3 DNA reads as TGTGCCAGCAGTGATGGGGTTCAGCCCCAGCATTTT. Translating gives CASSDGVQPQHF.

This rearrangement joins TRBV5-1 to TRBJ2-1; D unclear. The CDR3 spans 16 residues. Germline loops: CDR1 SGHRS, CDR2 YFSETQ. The V end was cut by 2 bases, the J end by 5 bases, with 17 bases between. Here the CDR3 DNA reads TGCGCCAGCAGCTTCCGCGAGACCACCGACCACAATGAGCAGTTCTTC. Its protein is CASSFRETTDHNEQFF.

This CDR3 reads CASSTPPSSTGPYEQYF. As DNA, the CDR3 is TGTGCCAGCAGTACCCCCCCCTCTAGCACTGGGCCTTACGAGCAGTACTTC. The genes are TRBV28 and TRBJ2-7; D perhaps matches TRBD2 (5 bases). The V end lost 5 bases, the J end lost 4 bases, and 24 bases lay between the germline ends. The CDR3 is 17 amino acids. Germline V gene sequence: CDR1 MDHEN, CDR2 SYDVKM.

The V gene is TRBV7-2, the J gene TRBJ1-5; perhaps TRBD1 as D (6 bases). Trimming took off 2 bases at V and 3 bases at J, with 11 bases between the two ends. Looked up from germline, CDR1 is SGHTA and CDR2 is FQGNSA. The CDR3 totals 15 residues. The CDR3 sequence: CASSLSEGVNQPQHF. The CDR3, as DNA: TGTGCCAGCAGCTTATCGGAGGGGGTCAATCAGCCCCAGCATTTT.

This clone was seen a handful of times. The chain joins TRBV7-9 to TRBJ1-1, with no clear D. V was clipped by 1 base and J by 0 bases, with 3 bases between them. Germline assignment: CDR1 SEHNR and CDR2 FQNEAQ (reference sequence). The CDR3 has 13 residues. This CDR3 is CASSLELNTEAFF. The CDR3 DNA sequence: TGTGCCAGCAGCTTAGAACTGAACACTGAAGCTTTCTTT. The variable domain in full, with the rest retrieved from reference TRBV7-9 and TRBJ1-1, is DTGVSQNPRHKITKRGQNVTFRCDPISEHNRLYWYRQTLGQGPEFLTYFQNEAQLEKSRLLSDRFSAERPKGSFSTLEIQRTEQGDSAMYLCASSLELNTEAFFGQGTRLTVV.

For this clone: One end of the junction varies from germline; a read error may be responsible. The chain recombines TRBV9 with TRBJ1-1; possibly TRBD1 for D (5 bases). The CDR3 extends over 16 amino acids. The germline V gene has CDR1 SGDLS and CDR2 YYNGEE. DNA for the CDR3: TGTGCCAGCAGCAGATCAAAAGGGGATATGAACATTGAAGCTTTCTTT. Encoded protein: CASSRSKGDMNIEAFF.

The chain recombines TRBV2 with TRBJ1-1; no firm D call. The CDR3 spans 13 residues. Germline V gives CDR1 SNHLY, CDR2 FYNNEI. Trimming stripped 7 bases from V and 1 base from J, with 10 bases between. CDR3: CASTVRGNTEAFF. The DNA of the CDR3 is TGTGCCAGCACCGTCCGGGGGAACACTGAAGCTTTCTTT.

This rearrangement joins TRBV9 to TRBJ2-1; D is perhaps TRBD2 (7 bases). CDR1 SGDLS and CDR2 YYNGEE come from the germline V gene. The CDR3 spans 15 residues. Trimming shortened V by 2 bases and J by 4 bases, and 13 bases separated the two germline ends. The DNA for the CDR3 is TGTGCCAGCAGCGTGAACGGGGGGCTATACAATGAGCAGTTCTTC. It specifies CASSVNGGLYNEQFF. The full variable domain, in which reference TRBV9 and TRBJ2-1 provide the parts outside the CDR3, is DSGVTQTPKHLITATGQRVTLRCSPRSGDLSVYWYQQSLDQGLQFLIQYYNGEERAKGNILERFSAQQFPDLHSELNLSSLELGDSALYFCASSVNGGLYNEQFFGPGTRLTVL.

The chain has TRBV6-6 and TRBJ2-5; D is unclear. With 5 bases removed from V and 1 base from J, the gap between germline ends came to 14 bases. The germline CDR1 and CDR2 sequences are MNHNY and SVGAGI (reference sequence). CDR3 length: 15 residues. This CDR3 is CASSDDRAVQETQYF. The CDR3 bases are TGTGCCAGCAGTGACGACCGGGCAGTCCAAGAGACCCAGTACTTC.

The genes are TRBV6-2 or TRBV6-3 and TRBJ1-5, with D perhaps TRBD1 (5 bases). Germline V gene data show CDR1 as MNHEY and CDR2 as SVGEGT. The V and J ends lost 6 bases and 6 bases respectively, with 12 bases between them. This CDR3 has 13 amino acids. The CDR3: CASSAGLGQPQHF. The CDR3 coding sequence is TGTGCCAGCAGCGCGGGGCTTGGTCAGCCCCAGCATTTT.

J is TRBJ2-3 and V is TRBV29-1; perhaps TRBD1 as D (6 bases). The CDR3 has 14 residues. Germline assignment: CDR1 SQVTM and CDR2 ANQGSEA. Trimming left V 3 bases short and J 2 bases short, with 12 bases between. The CDR3 is CSVDAGEYTDTQYF. DNA for the CDR3: TGCAGCGTTGACGCAGGGGAGTACACAGATACGCAGTATTTT.

This clone was seen once. This chain links TRBV29-1 with TRBJ2-7; D uncertain. CDR3 length: 13 residues. Trimming shortened V by 5 bases and J by 0 bases, and 11 bases separated the two germline ends. Germline CDR1 reads SQVTM; CDR2 reads ANQGSEA. The CDR3 DNA sequence: TGCAGCGTTTTTGACACGAGCTCCTACGAGCAGTACTTC. Amino acid sequence: CSVFDTSSYEQYF.

The J gene is TRBJ2-4, the V gene TRBV7-2; 12 nucleotides align to TRBD1. Germline V gene sequence: CDR1 SGHTA, CDR2 FQGNSA. The CDR3 runs to 16 residues. With 5 bases clipped from V and 3 bases from J, the junction kept 5 bases outside the gene matches. The DNA for the CDR3 is TGTGCCAGCAGCCGCGGGACAGGGGGCGTCAAAAACATTCAGTACTTC. Translation: CASSRGTGGVKNIQYF.

The chain has TRBV7-2 and TRBJ1-4; a possible D gene is TRBD1 (5 bases). This CDR3 is built from 13 residues. Germline V gene lookup returns CDR1 SGHTA and CDR2 FQGNSA. The V end lost 5 bases, the J end lost 7 bases, and 11 bases lay between the germline ends. This chain's CDR3 is CASSGRQIEKLFF. The DNA of the CDR3 is TGTGCCAGCAGCGGCAGACAGATTGAAAAACTGTTTTTT.

This chain uses TRBV19 with TRBJ2-1, with no clear D. Trimming took 0 bases from V and 10 from J, leaving 10 bases between them. CDR1 LNHDA and CDR2 SQIVND come from the germline V gene (reference sequence). The CDR3 spans 13 residues. The CDR3 nucleotides read TGTGCCAGTAGTATAGATCGCCCGGTCGAGCAGTTCTTC. This codes for CASSIDRPVEQFF.

The CDR3, as DNA: TGTGCCAGCAGCGCACGACAGGGTCTGGGAAACACCATATATTTT. It codes for CASSARQGLGNTIYF. The chain links TRBV9 to TRBJ1-3, with TRBD1 matching 7 bases. Looked up from germline, CDR1 is SGDLS and CDR2 is YYNGEE. Trimming took 3 bases from V and 4 from J; bases not matched to a gene: 7. CDR3 length equals 15 residues.